This entry features one T cell receptor (beta chain) sequence. Sequenced by immunoSEQ multiplex PCR; TCRdb stores in-frame clones only, minus some. This repertoire shows 80,000 or so clones, roughly nine tenths found once; its top ten account for 9.1%. The CDR3 sequence is 17 residues long. CDR1 and CDR2 from the germline V gene are SGHRS and YFSETQ. Trimming removed 7 bases from V and 0 bases from J, with 21 bases in between. This specimen belongs to a study of blood T cell repertoires in COVID-19. Study-level background: Samples taken during acute and convalescent COVID-19 were collected in the United States, Italy and Spain.

The rearrangement joins TRBV5-1 to TRBJ2-3; weak D call: TRBD1 (7 bases). Sequencing was carried out using peripheral blood. The source of this sequence is a human donor in a cohort sampled during active COVID-19. CDR3 nucleotides: TGCGCCAGCGCGGGGCGCGGACAGGATAATAGCACAGATACGCAGTATTTT. This translates into CASAGRGQDNSTDTQYF.